This T cell receptor (beta chain) was captured in a study of immune evolution from preneoplasia to lung adenocarcinoma. TCRdb's table, derived via immunoSEQ multiplex PCR, lists solely in-frame clones and lacks some. The repertoire holds 2,500 to 3,500 clones, with around 84% as singletons. The study, taken as a whole, reports: Compared with EGFR-mutant or double wild-type lesions, KRAS-mutant nodules were more clonal. Top clone share appeared to fall from AAH through AIS, MIA, adenocarcinoma. Later-stage lesions seemingly showed higher T cell density and diversity than normal lung.

About this clone itself: The antigen is not known.

In germline, CDR1 is MGHRA, CDR2 YSYEKL. Trimming cost V 5 bases and J 3 bases, with 17 bases left between them. This CDR3 contains 15 residues. The receptor was derived from an older person with lung adenocarcinoma. The chain carries TRBV4-1 and TRBJ2-7; tentatively, D is TRBD2 (5 bases). The sequenced material came from FFPE atypical adenomatous hyperplasia tissue from the lung. Subset denoted: atypical adenomatous hyperplasia (AAH), lung preneoplasia. CDR3 DNA sequence: TGCGCCAGCAGCTCACCCGTAACCCGGGGCTACGAGCAGTACTTC. This encodes CASSSPVTRGYEQYF.